This T cell receptor beta chain was captured by sequencing in a study of T cells expressing NK-cell markers. General study points: Once again these clonotypes came out on top in the CD3+CD56-NKG2C+ fraction of a few donors.

Generation of TCR beta cDNA was performed by 5'RACE template switching incorporating UMIs. TCRdb reanalyzed the 5' RACE reads and collapses them to one entry per CDR3 protein, without DNA. In total, the table holds about 380,000 distinct CDR3 sequences. Remarks on this clonotype: What it binds is unknown.

The germline V gene encodes CDR1 LGHNA and CDR2 YNFKEQ. The CDR3 extends over 16 amino acids. The source material was blood T cells: a sorted CD56 or NKG2C T cell subset, CD4+ or CD8+ T cells, or bulk PBMC T cells (not recorded which). The TCR was taken from a man aged 18-75 years in good health. V gene TRBV4-2 combines with J gene TRBJ2-1; TCRdb gives TRBD1 as the D gene, but with no DNA this cannot be confirmed. CDR3 region: CASSQGRSGGFDEQFF.